Listed here are 18 T cell receptor beta chains from one sample, sequenced in a study of cytomegalovirus exposure and HLA in healthy donors. PCR used 60 Vbeta primers and 13 Jbeta primers. Method: immunoSEQ multiplex PCR; TCRdb's copy keeps in-frame clones and lacks some. This sample yields about 110,000 clones, of which about 74% are seen a single time; around 4.9% belongs to the top ten. Material: PBMCs. The origin of the receptors is a young man in good health and CMV-seropositive.

This clone came up once. This chain uses TRBV5-1 with TRBJ1-1; perhaps TRBD1 as D (6 bases). V lost 3 bases and J 6 bases, leaving 15 bases between the germline ends. Germline V gene lookup returns CDR1 SGHRS and CDR2 YFSETQ. This CDR3 contains 14 residues. Here the CDR3 reads CASSWGGEGAEAFF. The DNA of the CDR3 is TGCGCCAGCAGCTGGGGGGGCGAGGGGGCTGAAGCTTTCTTT.

V is TRBV6-4 and J is TRBJ2-4; possible D gene TRBD2, 5 bases. The ends were cut back, 0 bases at V and 11 bases at J, with 29 bases in the middle. CDR3 size: 19 residues. Germline CDR1 is MRHNA and CDR2 is SNTAGT. In DNA, the CDR3 is TGTGCCAGCAGTGACTCTCGATGGTCCCGGGATTGGCGGGTGACCCTTCAGTACTTC. It yields the protein CASSDSRWSRDWRVTLQYF.

The chain recombines TRBV7-9 with TRBJ2-1; possible D gene TRBD2, 6 bases. Trimming shortened V by 5 bases and J by 3 bases, and 8 bases separated the two germline ends. This CDR3 spans 13 amino acids. Germline V CDR1 and CDR2: SEHNR, FQNEAQ (reference sequence). DNA of the CDR3: TGTGCCAGCAGCCAGGGACTCTACAATGAGCAGTTCTTC. Amino acids: CASSQGLYNEQFF.

A note on this clone: The junction departs from the called germline gene at one end, perhaps through a read error. The chain has TRBV6-6 and TRBJ1-2, with D possibly being TRBD1 (6 bases). This CDR3 spans 16 amino acids. Germline V gene data show CDR1 as MNHNY and CDR2 as SVGAGI (reference sequence). CDR3 in DNA: TGTGCCAGCAGTTACGAACTTTTACAGGGCCGCTATGGCTACCCCTTC. It is translated as CASSYELLQGRYGYPF.

The chain joins TRBV4-1 to TRBJ1-4; possible D gene TRBD1, 5 bases. Germline CDR1 is MGHRA and CDR2 is YSYEKL. The CDR3 has 14 residues. Trimming cost V 5 bases and J 10 bases, with 17 bases left between them. DNA for the CDR3: TGCGCCAGCAGCTTCCCGGGGGATGCCGTAAAACTGTTTTTT. This encodes CASSFPGDAVKLFF.

This clone showed up just a few times. V usage is TRBV4-3 and J usage is TRBJ2-3, with TRBD1 identical over 7 bases. The CDR3 has 15 amino acids. Germline V gives CDR1 LGHNA, CDR2 YSLEER. V shed 4 bases, J shed 1 base, and the junction held 5 bases outside the gene matches. The CDR3 protein is CASSLRGLGTDTQYF. CDR3 DNA: TGCGCCAGCAGCCTGAGGGGGCTCGGCACAGATACGCAGTATTTT.

This chain uses TRBV19 with TRBJ1-1; maybe TRBD1 (5 bases). Germline V CDR1 and CDR2: LNHDA, SQIVND (reference sequence). V was shortened by 3 bases and J by 11 bases, with 19 bases between the two germline ends. This CDR3 spans 14 amino acids. CDR3: CASSIGRENQAAFF. The DNA of the CDR3 is TGTGCCAGTAGTATTGGCAGGGAAAACCAGGCGGCTTTCTTT.

This rearrangement joins TRBV5-1 to TRBJ1-6; tentative D call: TRBD1 (6 bases). The CDR3 sequence is 14 residues long. The germline V and J ends were trimmed by 0 bases and 8 bases, with 9 bases remaining between them. CDR1 and CDR2 (germline): SGHRS, YFSETQ. In DNA form, the CDR3 reads TGCGCCAGCAGCTTGGGGGGGGGCGATTCACCCCTCCACTTT. Protein product: CASSLGGGDSPLHF.

The CDR3 nucleotides read TGTGCCAGCAGAGGGGGACAGGTCGCCTACGAGCAGTACTTC. Translation gives CASRGGQVAYEQYF. The chain combines TRBV2 with TRBJ2-5; 8 nucleotides agree with TRBD1. Near its end, the DNA agrees better with TRBJ2-7, so the J call may be wrong. Per the germline V gene, CDR1 is SNHLY and CDR2 is FYNNEI. The CDR3 runs 14 residues.

The V call is TRBV15, the J call TRBJ2-2, with 7 bases identical to TRBD1. The germline V gene has CDR1 LNHNV and CDR2 YYDKDF (reference sequence). After removal of 0 bases from V and 4 bases from J, the junction contained 8 bases not matched to a gene. The CDR3 is 17 residues long. The CDR3 is CATSRDRRQGSTGELFF. CDR3 sequence (DNA): TGTGCCACCAGCAGAGATCGGAGACAGGGATCCACCGGGGAGCTGTTTTTT.

The chain carries TRBV5-1 and TRBJ2-7, with a tentative D call TRBD1 (6 bases). This CDR3 contains 14 residues. CDR1 and CDR2 (germline): SGHRS, YFSETQ. V was clipped by 0 bases and J by 1 base, with 8 bases between them. CDR3: CASSLADRSYEQYF. CDR3 bases: TGCGCCAGCAGCTTGGCCGACAGGTCCTACGAGCAGTACTTC.

Notes on this clone: An end of the junction differs from the germline gene, which may be a read error. This chain links TRBV7-9 with TRBJ1-6, with D possibly TRBD1 on 5 matching bases. CDR1 and CDR2 from the germline V gene are SEHNR and FQNEAQ (reference sequence). The CDR3 has 15 residues. CDR3 sequence (DNA): TGTTCCAGCAGCTCCCTAGGGGCGCTGAATTCACCCCTCCACTTT. Residues: CSSSSLGALNSPLHF.

This clone was detected a few times. This rearrangement joins TRBV4-2 to TRBJ1-1; D gene ambiguous. The CDR3 is 16 amino acids. CDR1 is LGHNA, CDR2 YNFKEQ, per germline. V was cut by 0 bases and J by 0 bases, with 11 bases left in between. The CDR3 region is CASSQEGGSMNTEAFF. CDR3 DNA sequence: TGTGCCAGCAGCCAAGAAGGCGGTTCCATGAACACTGAAGCTTTCTTT.

With regard to this clone: The junction departs from germline at one end; a sequencing error may be responsible. The chain employs TRBV5-1 and TRBJ2-7; D is possibly TRBD2 (6 bases). The CDR3 contains 13 residues. Per the germline V gene, CDR1 is SGHRS and CDR2 is YFSETQ. In DNA form, the CDR3 reads TGTGCCAGCAGCTCAGGGTTTCGGGGGGAGCAGTACTTC. Its translation is CASSSGFRGEQYF.

The chain has TRBV2 and TRBJ2-1; TRBD2 matches at 10 bases. Germline CDR1 is SNHLY and CDR2 is FYNNEI. The CDR3 extends over 16 amino acids. Trimming cost V 6 bases and J 5 bases; bases outside gene matches: 10. The chain's CDR3 is CASSHAGTSVNNEQFF. Here the CDR3 DNA reads TGTGCCAGCAGCCACGCCGGGACTAGCGTAAACAATGAGCAGTTCTTC.

The gene calls are TRBV7-6 and TRBJ2-7; 7 nucleotides align to TRBD1. Trimming took 5 bases from V and 2 from J; bases not matched to a gene: 6. Germline V gene lookup returns CDR1 SGHVS and CDR2 FNYEAQ. The CDR3 spans 14 residues. The CDR3 bases are TGTGCCAGCAGCCCTCGGACAGGAACCTACGAGCAGTACTTC. Its protein product is CASSPRTGTYEQYF. Combining the CDR3 with reference TRBV7-6 and TRBJ2-7 gives the whole variable domain GAGVSQSPRYKVTKRGQDVALRCDPISGHVSLYWYRQALGQGPEFLTYFNYEAQQDKSGLPNDRFSAERPEGSISTLTIQRTEQRDSAMYRCASSPRTGTYEQYFGPGTRLTVT.

The chain links TRBV2 to TRBJ1-4; no clear D. Germline CDR1 and CDR2: SNHLY and FYNNEI. V lost 8 bases and J 1 base, leaving 14 bases between the germline ends. This CDR3 has 15 residues. The CDR3 reads CASVSLFGTNEKLFF. The CDR3 nucleotides read TGTGCCAGCGTTTCCCTTTTCGGAACTAATGAAAAACTGTTTTTT.

This clone was found a few times. V gene TRBV6-6 combines with J gene TRBJ1-1; 7 nucleotides match TRBD1. After removal of 5 bases from V and 2 bases from J, the junction contained 5 bases not matched to a gene. Per germline, CDR1 MNHNY and CDR2 SVGAGI (reference sequence). The CDR3 totals 14 residues. The CDR3 DNA reads TGTGCCAGCAGTCAGGGGGTGCCAAACACTGAAGCTTTCTTT. Its translation: CASSQGVPNTEAFF.